This T cell receptor beta chain came from a study of T-cell reconstitution after alpha-beta-depleted transplantation in children. Trimming took off 10 bases at V and 2 bases at J, with 18 bases between the two ends. Germline V gives CDR1 ENHRY, CDR2 SYGVKD. The CDR3 sequence is 14 residues long. This clonotype was found a few times. The authors prepared the TCRbeta library with unique molecular identifiers. In TCRdb, the PCR reads were re-called with MiXCR into one record per CDR3 protein. The sample has about 500,000 distinct CDR3 sequences, 30% to 35% seen once. The sequencing used PBMCs from the stem cell graft donor, collected from the stem cell graft. The V and J genes are TRBV10-3 and TRBJ2-7; D call uncertain. The origin of this receptor is a human donor who donated a stem cell graft to a child with aplastic anemia. The CDR3 DNA reads as TGTGCCACAGCCGAGGCCTCAACTCCCTACGAGCAGTACTTC. It encodes CATAEASTPYEQYF.